A single sample gave rise to the 3 T cell receptor beta chains below, sequenced in a study of cytomegalovirus exposure and HLA in healthy donors. 13 Jbeta primers and 60 Vbeta primers were used for the PCR. Repertoires were generated with immunoSEQ multiplex PCR, while TCRdb's copy carries only in-frame clones and drops some. The sample consists of approximately 150,000 clones, roughly 80% of them appearing once. The sample taken for sequencing was PBMCs. Receptor source: a man in his fifties in good health and CMV-seropositive.

The chain carries TRBV6-5 and TRBJ1-2; a possible D gene is TRBD1 (6 bases). The CDR3 contains 13 residues. Trimming removed 6 bases at V and 4 bases at J, with 12 bases between. CDR1 and CDR2 (germline): MNHEY, SVGAGI. CDR3 in DNA: TGTGCCAGCAGACCGGACAGACCCTATGGCTACACCTTC. The encoded protein is CASRPDRPYGYTF.

The chain employs TRBV27 and TRBJ1-2; D is perhaps TRBD1 (5 bases). The germline V gene has CDR1 MNHEY and CDR2 SMNVEV (reference sequence). The CDR3 sequence is 13 residues long. The germline V and J ends were trimmed by 0 bases and 5 bases, with 7 bases remaining between them. In nucleotides, the CDR3 is TGTGCCAGCAGTTTATCATCAGGGTATGGCTACACCTTC. Translation: CASSLSSGYGYTF.

The V and J genes are TRBV28 and TRBJ2-5; no reliable D call. The CDR3 contains 14 residues. V gave up 3 bases and J gave up 5 bases, with 13 bases separating them. The V gene's germline CDR1 is MDHEN and CDR2 SYDVKM. The CDR3 loop is CASSFRRPIETQYF. The DNA for the CDR3 is TGTGCCAGCAGTTTTCGGCGGCCGATCGAGACCCAGTACTTC.